This T cell receptor (beta chain) was observed in a study of blood T cell repertoires in COVID-19. Data came from immunoSEQ multiplex PCR; TCRdb stores just in-frame clones and leaves some out. The sample has around 18,000 clones; approximately 92% are singletons. The sample was peripheral blood. The TCR sequence derives from a man between 60 and 75 years old with active COVID-19.

CDR3 nucleotide sequence: TGTGCCAGCAGCGTCCAGCGGGGCACCCTGTCGGATACGCAGTATTTT. It encodes CASSVQRGTLSDTQYF. This chain uses TRBV9 with TRBJ2-3; 7 bases fit TRBD2. The germline V gene has CDR1 SGDLS and CDR2 YYNGEE. There are 16 residues in the CDR3. V dropped 2 bases and J dropped 6; count of bases not matched to a gene: 12.